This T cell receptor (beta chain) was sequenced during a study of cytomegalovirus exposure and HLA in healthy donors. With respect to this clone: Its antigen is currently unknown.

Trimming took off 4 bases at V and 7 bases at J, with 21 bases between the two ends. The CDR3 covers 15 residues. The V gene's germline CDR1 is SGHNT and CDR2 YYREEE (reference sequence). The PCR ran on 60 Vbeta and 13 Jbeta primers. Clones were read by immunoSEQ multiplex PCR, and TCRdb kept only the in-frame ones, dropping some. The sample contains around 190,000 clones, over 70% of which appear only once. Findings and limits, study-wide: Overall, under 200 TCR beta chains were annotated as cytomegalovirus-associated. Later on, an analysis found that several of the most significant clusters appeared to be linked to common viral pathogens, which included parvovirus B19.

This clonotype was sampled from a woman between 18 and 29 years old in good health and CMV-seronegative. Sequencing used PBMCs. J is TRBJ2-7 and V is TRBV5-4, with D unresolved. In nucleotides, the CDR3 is TGTGCCAGCAGCCCGACCTTCCAGAGCCGGCGGGAGCAGTACTTC. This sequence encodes CASSPTFQSRREQYF.